What follows are 14 T cell receptor beta chains derived from one specimen sequenced in a study of T cell repertoires in cytomegalovirus infection. TCRdb called the reads again in MiXCR, with one record for every CDR3 protein. The table has hundreds of thousands of distinct CDR3 sequences, around a third seen once. What these receptors recognize is not known. The input for sequencing was cultured PBMCs, taken from culture after CMV antigen stimulation. Receptors were obtained from a human donor in good health (CMV status not recorded). Some clones in this sample may be carry-over from other donors' samples.

V gene TRBV28 combines with J gene TRBJ1-4; 9 bases line up with TRBD1. Germline V CDR1 and CDR2: MDHEN, SYDVKM. The CDR3 length is 17 residues. V was clipped by 6 bases and J by 7 bases; unmatched bases: 15. CDR3 DNA: TGTGCCAGCAGCCCCCCGGGACAGGGCGGAAGGGGTGAAAAACTGTTTTTT. Its protein is CASSPPGQGGRGEKLFF.

The V gene is TRBV14, the J gene TRBJ2-5; no definite D call. The CDR3 has 14 residues. Trimming pared 1 base from V and 3 bases from J, leaving 9 bases between. Germline V gene data show CDR1 as SGHDN and CDR2 as FVKESK. The CDR3 is CASSQARWKETQYF. In DNA form, the CDR3 reads TGTGCCAGCAGCCAAGCACGATGGAAAGAGACCCAGTACTTC.

V usage is TRBV27 and J usage is TRBJ1-2; D unresolved. This CDR3 contains 16 residues. Germline V CDR1 and CDR2: MNHEY, SMNVEV (reference sequence). Deletions cut 7 bases from V and 0 bases from J, with 18 bases between. CDR3 nucleotide sequence: TGTGCCAGCACGCCATCTCGGGCCTCAGCTAACTATGGCTACACCTTC. Amino acid sequence: CASTPSRASANYGYTF.

The gene calls are TRBV7-2 and TRBJ2-7, with D unclear. V lost 4 bases and J 5 bases, leaving 15 bases between the germline ends. CDR3 length: 14 residues. Looked up from germline, CDR1 is SGHTA and CDR2 is FQGNSA. CDR3 coding DNA: TGTGCCAGCAGCTCTCGGCGTCCCCCCAACGAGCAGTACTTC. It is translated as CASSSRRPPNEQYF.

The chain's CDR3 is CASSSGQGIDTQYF. As DNA, the CDR3 is TGCGCCAGCAGCTCTGGACAGGGGATAGATACGCAGTATTTT. This chain uses TRBV5-1 with TRBJ2-3, with 9 bases identical to TRBD1. Germline CDR1 reads SGHRS; CDR2 reads YFSETQ. CDR3 size: 14 residues. V lost 3 bases to trimming and J lost 5 bases; unmatched junction nucleotides: 4.

This chain connects TRBV19 to TRBJ1-5; D is possibly TRBD1 (5 bases). Germline-derived CDR1 and CDR2 are LNHDA and SQIVND (reference sequence). V lost 9 bases and J lost 0, with 12 bases in between. This CDR3 contains 14 residues. As DNA, the CDR3 is TGTGCCAGCACGGGGGGGGATAGCAATCAGCCCCAGCATTTT. This codes for CASTGGDSNQPQHF.

The chain links TRBV6-6 to TRBJ2-7, with no clear D. Germline CDR1 reads MNHNY; CDR2 reads SVGAGI (reference sequence). The V and J ends lost 0 bases and 0 bases respectively, with 12 bases between them. The CDR3 runs to 16 residues. CDR3 coding DNA: TGTGCCAGCAGTTACTCGAGGCCTACGAGCTCCTACGAGCAGTACTTC. Residues: CASSYSRPTSSYEQYF.

Here the CDR3 reads CASSPGLTSRPRGDSNQPQHF. In DNA form, the CDR3 reads TGTGCCAGCTCACCAGGATTGACATCGCGGCCGCGCGGTGATAGCAATCAGCCCCAGCATTTT. The rearrangement uses TRBV18 and TRBJ1-5; D is unresolved. Looked up from germline, CDR1 is KGHSH and CDR2 is LQKENI. V was trimmed by 2 bases and J by 0 bases, leaving 26 bases between them. This CDR3 spans 21 amino acids.

This clonotype showed up many times. The chain recombines TRBV7-6 with TRBJ2-5, with D possibly matching TRBD2 (5 bases). CDR3 length: 15 amino acids. V shed 6 bases and J shed 5 bases, with 19 bases lying between them. The germline CDR1 and CDR2 sequences are SGHVS and FNYEAQ. CDR3 region: CASSPLSGLPETQYF. The CDR3 nucleotides are TGTGCCAGCAGTCCCCTATCAGGACTTCCGGAGACCCAGTACTTC.

This clonotype was observed many times. The rearrangement uses TRBV7-2 and TRBJ2-7; TRBD2 might be the D (6 bases). The CDR3 is made up of 19 amino acids. Trimming left V 2 bases short and J 6 bases short, with 29 bases between. Germline values: CDR1 SGHTA, CDR2 FQGNSA. The CDR3 spells CASSLSFVAGGGFGGEQYF. CDR3 nucleotides: TGTGCCAGCAGCTTATCATTTGTGGCCGGTGGGGGGTTCGGTGGCGAGCAGTACTTC. The entire variable domain, with the rest obtained from reference TRBV7-2 and TRBJ2-7, is as follows: GAGVSQSPSNKVTEKGKDVELRCDPISGHTALYWYRQSLGQGLEFLIYFQGNSAPDKSGLPSDRFSAERTGGSVSTLTIQRTQQEDSAVYLCASSLSFVAGGGFGGEQYFGPGTRLTVT.

At least ten counts were recorded for this clonotype. The chain couples TRBV7-2 to TRBJ2-1; possible D gene TRBD2, 6 bases. Trimming cost V 1 base and J 4 bases, with 11 bases left between them. This CDR3 has 15 residues. Germline loops: CDR1 SGHTA, CDR2 FQGNSA. This CDR3 reads CASSLVGGGYNEQFF. The CDR3, as DNA: TGTGCCAGCAGCTTAGTGGGGGGAGGATACAATGAGCAGTTCTTC.

The J gene is TRBJ2-3, the V gene TRBV14; D is ambiguous. Trimming shortened V by 1 base and J by 3 bases, and 11 bases separated the two germline ends. This CDR3 is built from 15 residues. The germline V gene has CDR1 SGHDN and CDR2 FVKESK. This chain's CDR3 is CASSQGWVRTDTQYF. The CDR3, as DNA: TGTGCCAGCAGCCAAGGTTGGGTAAGGACAGATACGCAGTATTTT.

This clonotype has just a few counts. CDR3 sequence (DNA): TGTGCCACCAGCAGGCCCTCGGGATCACCCCTCCACTTT. Its protein is CATSRPSGSPLHF. V gene TRBV15 combines with J gene TRBJ1-6; D is uncertain. The CDR3 spans 13 residues. Germline CDR1 and CDR2: LNHNV and YYDKDF (reference sequence). V lost 3 bases and J lost 10, with 10 bases in between.

The rearrangement joins TRBV5-5 to TRBJ2-1, with D possibly TRBD2 on 5 matching bases. Germline V gene data show CDR1 as SGHKS and CDR2 as YYEKEE (reference sequence). Trimming removed 6 bases at V and 8 bases at J, with 18 bases between. The CDR3 extends over 14 amino acids. The CDR3 DNA is TGTGCCAGCATTCGTGGTGGGAGTGGGGATGAGCAGTTCTTC. Amino acids: CASIRGGSGDEQFF.